This T cell receptor beta chain was sequenced in a study of radiotherapy plus CTLA-4 blockade in lung cancer. Study background: Patients showed objective responses in over 15% of cases, and disease control was achieved by under 40%. Study conclusions and caveats: With interferon-beta, early dynamics of blood T cell clones were reported to best predict response. Clones derived from tumor TCRs expanded in blood after radiotherapy plus ipilimumab.

V lost 7 bases and J lost 0, with 16 bases in between. The CDR3 runs to 15 residues. The germline gives CDR1 MNHNS, CDR2 SASEGT. Patients with chemo-refractory metastatic non-small-cell lung cancer received focal radiation plus CTLA-4 blockade with ipilimumab. Measured with immunoSEQ multiplex PCR; TCRdb has only the in-frame clones, and not every one. Here the sample spans about 88,000 clones, less than 80% being singletons. This clone was seen just once. Its antigen is still unknown. Sequenced material: peripheral blood, taken from a patient treated with radiotherapy plus ipilimumab. The sequence was collected from a human donor with non-small cell lung cancer that progressed on radiotherapy plus ipilimumab. This chain links TRBV6-1 with TRBJ2-7; a possible D gene is TRBD2 (5 bases). The CDR3 sequence is CASTEGPSSSYEQYF. CDR3 sequence (DNA): TGTGCCAGCACCGAGGGTCCCTCAAGCTCCTACGAGCAGTACTTC.